This T cell receptor beta chain appears in the sequencing data of a study of CD8 T cells in ankylosing spondylitis. Study findings and constraints: It appeared that ankylosing spondylitis blood was characterized by a TCR beta motif of several highly homologous variants.

TCR beta libraries were made by quantitative 5'-RACE with molecular barcodes. TCRdb passed the 5' RACE reads through MiXCR, listing each CDR3 protein once. The sample holds 800,000 to 900,000 distinct CDR3 sequences, 12% seen once. This clonotype was counted at least ten times. Its antigen is as yet unknown. The CDR3 extends over 13 amino acids. Germline V gene lookup returns CDR1 DFQATT and CDR2 SNEGSKA (reference sequence). V was cut by 3 bases and J by 5 bases, with 12 bases left in between. The chain joins TRBV20-1 to TRBJ2-3; perhaps TRBD2 as D (6 bases). This sequence originates from a male donor with ankylosing spondylitis. Source material: blood, either unsorted or a sorted T cell fraction (not recorded which). CDR3 loop: CSASGRFGDTQYF. Here the CDR3 DNA reads TGCAGTGCTAGTGGGAGGTTCGGAGATACGCAGTATTTT.